Listed below are T cell receptor beta chains from one sample, sequenced in a study of beta chain features in type 1 diabetes. The assay was immunoSEQ multiplex PCR, and TCRdb's table has in-frame clones only and misses some. This table holds roughly 160,000 clones, under 9.5% found once. Sample: central memory CD4+ T cells from blood. All receptors derive from a man aged 18 to 30 with type 1 diabetes. Both conserved end residues are part of each CDR3. D genes are given only for firm matches. Clone size is shown for a subset of rows, as once, few, many or a class of expanded clone.

TRBV30	.	few	TRBJ2-3	CAWEVGADTQYF	TGTGCCTGGGAGGTAGGCGCAGATACGCAGTATTTT
TRBV5-4	.	few	TRBJ2-2	CASSRDTGELFF	TGTGCCAGCAGCCGGGACACCGGGGAGCTGTTTTTT
TRBV30	TRBD2	.	TRBJ2-1	CAWSGRLAGGFSYNEQFF	TGTGCCTGGAGTGGAAGGCTAGCGGGGGGTTTCTCCTACAATGAGCAGTTCTTC
TRBV4-3	.	few	TRBJ1-2	CASSQDQEGLINYGYTF	TGCGCCAGCAGCCAAGATCAGGAGGGGCTAATAAACTATGGCTACACCTTC
TRBV18	.	.	TRBJ2-3	CASSPLRVGSSTDTQYF	TGTGCCAGCTCACCACTCAGGGTGGGATCTAGCACAGATACGCAGTATTTT
TRBV29-1	TRBD2	.	TRBJ2-7	CSAAPTSGGRYEQYF	TGCAGCGCTGCCCCCACTAGCGGGGGTAGGTACGAGCAGTACTTC
TRBV9	TRBD1	.	TRBJ1-1	CASSAHRGITEAFF	TGTGCCAGCAGCGCCCACAGGGGGATCACTGAAGCTTTCTTT
TRBV15	.	.	TRBJ2-2	CATSATRGGTGELFF	TGTGCCACCAGCGCAACGAGGGGGGGGACCGGGGAGCTGTTTTTT
TRBV5-1	.	.	TRBJ1-5	CASSLDGQINQPQHF	TGCGCCAGCAGCTTGGACGGACAGATAAATCAGCCCCAGCATTTT
TRBV11-2	.	.	TRBJ2-3	CASSLGRGVRVWDTQYF	TGTGCCAGCAGCTTAGGACGCGGAGTCAGGGTCTGGGATACGCAGTATTTT
TRBV7-9	TRBD1	.	TRBJ1-1	CASSFSRGETEAFF	TGTGCCAGCAGCTTTAGCAGGGGGGAAACTGAAGCTTTCTTT
TRBV4-1	.	.	TRBJ2-1	CASSQVNILSYNEQFF	TGCGCCAGCAGCCAAGTCAACATTCTCTCCTACAATGAGCAGTTCTTC
TRBV27	TRBD1	few	TRBJ2-7	CASRRPGQDYEQYF	TGTGCCAGCAGGAGACCGGGACAGGACTACGAGCAGTACTTC
TRBV28	TRBD1	.	TRBJ2-1	CASSLSSRGRDEQFF	TGTGCCAGCAGTTTATCATCCAGGGGGCGGGATGAGCAGTTCTTC
TRBV7-2	.	.	TRBJ2-7	CASSLPWTSRRNYEQYF	TGTGCCAGCAGCCTTCCTTGGACTTCCCGGCGGAACTACGAGCAGTACTTC
TRBV6-5	.	once	TRBJ1-3	CASSYDSGNTIYF	TGTGCCAGCAGTTACGACAGCGGAAACACCATATATTTT
TRBV7-6	TRBD2	few	TRBJ2-1	CASSLAGLAANEQFF	TGTGCCAGCAGCTTAGCGGGACTAGCGGCCAATGAGCAGTTCTTC
TRBV4-3	TRBD1	few	TRBJ1-4	CASSLSGTGGEKLFF	TGCGCCAGCAGTCTCTCAGGGACAGGGGGTGAAAAACTGTTTTTT
TRBV6-5	TRBD1	.	TRBJ1-2	CASSYFFTPGGHGYTF	TGTGCCAGCAGTTACTTTTTCACCCCAGGGGGTCATGGCTACACCTTC
TRBV2	TRBD1	few	TRBJ1-5	CASSVGQAERSYQHF	TGTGCCAGCAGTGTGGGACAGGCCGAACGTTCATACCAGCATTTT
TRBV23-1	TRBD1	.	TRBJ2-5	CASTPPDRGRETQYF	TGCGCCAGCACTCCCCCGGACAGGGGGCGAGAGACCCAGTACTTC
TRBV2	.	.	TRBJ2-7	CASSPRLEVYEQYF	TGTGCCAGCAGCCCCAGACTAGAAGTCTACGAGCAGTACTTC
TRBV5-1	.	.	TRBJ2-5	CASSLEAGVETQYF	TGCGCCAGCAGCTTGGAAGCAGGGGTGGAGACCCAGTACTTC
TRBV30	.	.	TRBJ1-2	CAWTGSVYYGYTF	TGTGCCTGGACAGGGTCGGTTTACTATGGCTACACCTTC
TRBV28	TRBD2	.	TRBJ2-7	CASQPGLAGGFPYEQYF	TGTGCCAGTCAACCGGGACTAGCGGGGGGTTTCCCCTACGAGCAGTACTTC
TRBV5-4	.	once	TRBJ1-3	CASSWDTPSSGNTIYF	TGTGCCAGCAGCTGGGACACGCCGAGCTCTGGAAACACCATATATTTT
TRBV23-1	.	few	TRBJ2-1	CASSRQGGYEQFF	TGCGCCAGCAGCCGCCAGGGGGGTTATGAGCAGTTCTTC
TRBV12-5	.	.	TRBJ2-1	CASGGPGDEQFF	TGTGCTAGTGGCGGACCGGGAGATGAGCAGTTCTTC
TRBV2	TRBD2	few	TRBJ2-1	CASRAGTSPNEQFF	TGTGCCAGCAGGGCCGGGACTAGCCCCAATGAGCAGTTCTTC
TRBV5-4	.	.	TRBJ2-3	CASSLELTGTDTQYF	TGTGCCAGCAGCTTGGAGCTAACCGGCACAGATACGCAGTATTTT
TRBV10-2	TRBD1	.	TRBJ1-1	CASSGGTAMNTEAFF	TGCGCCAGCAGTGGGGGGACAGCAATGAACACTGAAGCTTTCTTT
TRBV11-2	TRBD2	few	TRBJ2-1	CASSFDRGSSGSIYEQFF	TGTGCCAGCAGCTTTGACAGGGGTTCTAGCGGGAGTATCTATGAGCAGTTCTTC
TRBV7-4	.	few	TRBJ2-7	CASSFGRAGAILSSYEQYF	TGTGCCAGCAGCTTCGGACGGGCGGGGGCGATACTCTCCTCCTACGAGCAGTACTTC
TRBV2	.	.	TRBJ1-2	CASSENGSGGYTF	TGTGCCAGCAGTGAAAATGGGTCGGGGGGCTACACCTTC
TRBV7-2	TRBD2	many	TRBJ2-7	CASSLVGGGGEPYEQYF	TGTGCCAGCAGCTTAGTGGGCGGCGGGGGTGAACCCTACGAGCAGTACTTC
TRBV14	TRBD2	.	TRBJ2-7	CASSQGLAYEQYF	TGTGCCAGCAGCCAGGGACTAGCATACGAGCAGTACTTC
TRBV13	TRBD1	.	TRBJ1-1	CASSFRQGGSEAFF	TGTGCCAGCAGCTTCCGACAGGGTGGGTCTGAAGCTTTCTTT
TRBV2	TRBD2	.	TRBJ2-2	CASSIAGTGELFF	TGTGCCAGCAGTATAGCGGGAACCGGGGAGCTGTTTTTT
TRBV27	TRBD1	.	TRBJ2-3	CASTALQGVTDTQYF	TGTGCCAGCACCGCCCTACAGGGGGTCACAGATACGCAGTATTTT
TRBV5-6	TRBD1	.	TRBJ2-5	CASSNRGQETQYF	TGTGCCAGCAGCAACAGGGGGCAAGAGACCCAGTACTTC
TRBV27	.	few	TRBJ1-5	CASTTGDGNQPQHF	TGTGCCAGCACCACGGGTGATGGAAATCAGCCCCAGCATTTT
TRBV2	.	.	TRBJ1-6	CASSAVSPRSYNSPLHF	TGTGCCAGCAGTGCAGTCTCCCCCCGCTCCTATAATTCACCCCTCCACTTT
TRBV28	.	.	TRBJ1-2	CASYGGLGGYTF	TGTGCCAGCTACGGAGGACTAGGTGGCTACACCTTC
TRBV27	.	few	TRBJ2-7	CASSFAYEQYF	TGTGCCAGCAGTTTCGCCTACGAGCAGTACTTC
TRBV10-3	.	.	TRBJ2-5	CAISESQGQETQYF	TGTGCCATCAGTGAGTCCCAGGGGCAAGAGACCCAGTACTTC
TRBV7-2	.	few	TRBJ2-3	CASSLEAGPQYF	TGTGCCAGCAGCTTAGAGGCGGGACCGCAGTATTTT
TRBV29-1	.	few	TRBJ1-2	CSVANPVGPNNYGYTF	TGCAGCGTAGCAAATCCCGTGGGCCCGAATAACTATGGCTACACCTTC
TRBV29-1	.	few	TRBJ2-2	CSARQNPEAGELFF	TGCAGCGCTAGACAGAATCCTGAGGCCGGGGAGCTGTTTTTT
TRBV7-8	TRBD1	.	TRBJ2-7	CASGGTGAYEQYF	TGTGCCAGTGGGGGGACAGGGGCGTACGAGCAGTACTTC
TRBV9	.	few	TRBJ2-5	CASSVAAGNQETQYF	TGTGCCAGCAGCGTAGCGGCGGGCAACCAAGAGACCCAGTACTTC